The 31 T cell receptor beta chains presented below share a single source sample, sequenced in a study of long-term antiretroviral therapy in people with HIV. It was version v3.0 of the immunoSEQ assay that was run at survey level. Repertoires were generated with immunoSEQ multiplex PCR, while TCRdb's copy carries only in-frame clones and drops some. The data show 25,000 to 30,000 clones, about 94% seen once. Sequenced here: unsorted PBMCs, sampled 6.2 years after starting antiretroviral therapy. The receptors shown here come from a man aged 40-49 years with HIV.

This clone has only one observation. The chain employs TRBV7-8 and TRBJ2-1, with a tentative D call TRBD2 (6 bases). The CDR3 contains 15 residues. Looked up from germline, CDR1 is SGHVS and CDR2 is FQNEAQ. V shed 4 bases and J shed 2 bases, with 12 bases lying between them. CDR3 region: CASSSLATTYNEQFF. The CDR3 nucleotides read TGTGCCAGCAGCTCGCTAGCGACCACCTACAATGAGCAGTTCTTC.

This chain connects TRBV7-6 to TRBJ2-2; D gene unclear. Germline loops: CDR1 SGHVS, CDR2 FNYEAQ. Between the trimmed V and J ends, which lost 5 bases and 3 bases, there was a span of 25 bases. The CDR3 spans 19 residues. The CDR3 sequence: CASSPNIIQTPWDTGELFF. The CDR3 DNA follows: TGTGCCAGCAGCCCGAACATTATTCAGACGCCATGGGACACCGGGGAGCTGTTTTTT.

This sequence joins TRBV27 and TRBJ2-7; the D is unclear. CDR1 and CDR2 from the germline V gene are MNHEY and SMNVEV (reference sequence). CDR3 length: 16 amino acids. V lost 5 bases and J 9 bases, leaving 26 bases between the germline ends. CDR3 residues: CASSPSRMSLLRGQYF. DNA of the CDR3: TGTGCCAGCAGTCCATCCCGCATGAGCCTGCTACGAGGGCAGTACTTC.

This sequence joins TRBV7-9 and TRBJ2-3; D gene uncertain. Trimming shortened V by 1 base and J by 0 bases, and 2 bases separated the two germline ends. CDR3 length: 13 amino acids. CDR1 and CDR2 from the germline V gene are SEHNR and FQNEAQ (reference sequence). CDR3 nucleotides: TGTGCCAGCAGCTTAGACAGCACAGATACGCAGTATTTT. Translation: CASSLDSTDTQYF.

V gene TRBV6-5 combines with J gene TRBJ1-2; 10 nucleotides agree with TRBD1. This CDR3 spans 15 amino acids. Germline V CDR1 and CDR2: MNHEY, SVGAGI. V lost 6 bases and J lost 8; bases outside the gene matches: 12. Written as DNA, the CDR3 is TGTGCCAGCAGAGCGACAGGGGGCGCCTTAATAGGCTACACCTTC. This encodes CASRATGGALIGYTF.

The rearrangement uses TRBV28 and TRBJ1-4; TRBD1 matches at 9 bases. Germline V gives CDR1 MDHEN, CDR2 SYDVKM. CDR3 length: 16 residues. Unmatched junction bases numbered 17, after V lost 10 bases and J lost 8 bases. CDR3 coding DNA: TGTGCCACCTTCGTCCCGACGGACAGGGGATTCGAAAAACTGTTTTTT. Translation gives CATFVPTDRGFEKLFF.

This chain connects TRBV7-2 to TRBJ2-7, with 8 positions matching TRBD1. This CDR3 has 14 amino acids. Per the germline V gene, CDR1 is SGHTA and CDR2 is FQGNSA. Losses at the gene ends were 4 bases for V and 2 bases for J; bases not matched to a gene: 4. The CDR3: CASSSRTGTYEQYF. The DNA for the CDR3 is TGTGCCAGCAGCTCTAGGACAGGGACCTACGAGCAGTACTTC.

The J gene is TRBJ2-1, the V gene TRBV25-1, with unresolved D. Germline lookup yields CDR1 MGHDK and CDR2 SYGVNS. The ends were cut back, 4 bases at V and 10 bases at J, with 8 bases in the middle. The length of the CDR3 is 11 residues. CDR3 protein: CASSGLREQFF. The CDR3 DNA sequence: TGTGCCAGCAGTGGGCTCAGGGAGCAGTTCTTC. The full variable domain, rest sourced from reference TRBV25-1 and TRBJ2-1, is EADIYQTPRYLVIGTGKKITLECSQTMGHDKMYWYQQDPGMELHLIHYSYGVNSTEKGDLSSESTVSRIRTEHFPLTLESARPSHTSQYLCASSGLREQFFGPGTRLTVL.

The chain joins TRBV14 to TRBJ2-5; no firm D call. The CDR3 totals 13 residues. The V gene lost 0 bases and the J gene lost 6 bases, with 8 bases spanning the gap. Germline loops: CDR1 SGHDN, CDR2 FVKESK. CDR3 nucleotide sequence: TGTGCCAGCAGCCAAGATACCTCTAAGACCCAGTACTTC. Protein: CASSQDTSKTQYF. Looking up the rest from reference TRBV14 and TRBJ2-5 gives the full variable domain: EAGVTQFPSHSVIEKGQTVTLRCDPISGHDNLYWYRRVMGKEIKFLLHFVKESKQDESGMPNNRFLAERTGGTYSTLKVQPAELEDSGVYFCASSQDTSKTQYFGPGTRLLVL.

The chain's CDR3 is CASSLGAGVHETQYF. The CDR3 bases are TGTGCCAGCAGCTTAGGAGCGGGAGTACACGAGACCCAGTACTTC. The chain carries TRBV7-6 and TRBJ2-5; 8 nucleotides align to TRBD2. V lost 1 base, J lost 5 bases, and 6 bases stayed unmatched. The length of the CDR3 is 15 residues. Looked up from germline, CDR1 is SGHVS and CDR2 is FNYEAQ.

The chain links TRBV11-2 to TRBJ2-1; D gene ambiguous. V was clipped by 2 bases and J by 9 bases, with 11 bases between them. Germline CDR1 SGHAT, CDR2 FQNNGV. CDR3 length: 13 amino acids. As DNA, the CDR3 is TGTGCCAGCAGCTTAATCACAGCACTTGAGCAGTTCTTC. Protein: CASSLITALEQFF.

The CDR3 DNA sequence: TGTGCCACCAGCGCTACCCAGACCTCCTACGAGCAGTACTTC. Residues: CATSATQTSYEQYF. The chain recombines TRBV15 with TRBJ2-7, with unresolved D. Germline-derived CDR1 and CDR2 are LNHNV and YYDKDF (reference sequence). The CDR3 loop spans 14 amino acids. V was clipped by 5 bases and J by 0 bases, with 11 bases between them.

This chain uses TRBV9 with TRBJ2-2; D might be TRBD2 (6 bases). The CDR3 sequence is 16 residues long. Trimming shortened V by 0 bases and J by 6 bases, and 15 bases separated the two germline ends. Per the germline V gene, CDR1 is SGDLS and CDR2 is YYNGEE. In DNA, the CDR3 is TGTGCCAGCAGCGTAGTGGCGGGGACCTCCCCCGGGGAGCTGTTTTTT. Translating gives CASSVVAGTSPGELFF.

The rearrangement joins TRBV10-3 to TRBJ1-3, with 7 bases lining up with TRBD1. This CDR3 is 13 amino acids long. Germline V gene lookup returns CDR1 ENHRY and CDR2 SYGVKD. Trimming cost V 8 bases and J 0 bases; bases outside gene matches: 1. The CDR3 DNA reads TGTGCCATCGGGACAGACTCTGGAAACACCATATATTTT. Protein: CAIGTDSGNTIYF.

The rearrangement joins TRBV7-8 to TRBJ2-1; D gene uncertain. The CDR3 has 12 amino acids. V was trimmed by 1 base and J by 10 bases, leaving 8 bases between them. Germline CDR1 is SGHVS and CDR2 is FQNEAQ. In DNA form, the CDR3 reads TGTGCCAGCAGCTTAGTCCTGGCGGAGCAGTTCTTC. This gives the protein CASSLVLAEQFF.

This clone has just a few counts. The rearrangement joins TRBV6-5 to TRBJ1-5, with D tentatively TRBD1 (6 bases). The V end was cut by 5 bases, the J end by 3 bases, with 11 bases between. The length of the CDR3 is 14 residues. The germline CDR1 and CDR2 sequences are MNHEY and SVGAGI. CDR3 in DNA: TGTGCCAGCAGTGCCGGACAGAACAATCAGCCCCAGCATTTT. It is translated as CASSAGQNNQPQHF.

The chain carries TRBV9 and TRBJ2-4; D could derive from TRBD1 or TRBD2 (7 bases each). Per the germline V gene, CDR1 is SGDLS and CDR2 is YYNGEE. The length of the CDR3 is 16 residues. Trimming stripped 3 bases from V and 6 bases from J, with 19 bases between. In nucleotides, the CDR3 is TGTGCCAGCAGCGAGGGGGCGGGGGCGCAGGGAAACATTCAGTACTTC. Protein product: CASSEGAGAQGNIQYF.

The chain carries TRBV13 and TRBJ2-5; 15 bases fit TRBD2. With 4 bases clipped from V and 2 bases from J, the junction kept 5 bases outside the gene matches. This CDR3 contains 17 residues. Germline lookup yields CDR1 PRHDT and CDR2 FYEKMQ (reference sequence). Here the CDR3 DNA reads TGTGCCAGCAGCTCTGGACTAGCGGGGGGGAGTCAAGAGACCCAGTACTTC. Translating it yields CASSSGLAGGSQETQYF.

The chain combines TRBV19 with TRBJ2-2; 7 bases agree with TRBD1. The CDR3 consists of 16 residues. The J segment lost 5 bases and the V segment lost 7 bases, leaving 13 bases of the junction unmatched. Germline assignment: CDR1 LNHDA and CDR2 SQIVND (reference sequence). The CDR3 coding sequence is TGTGCCAGTAACCCTACAGGGGTATCTGCGACCGGGGAGCTGTTTTTT. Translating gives CASNPTGVSATGELFF. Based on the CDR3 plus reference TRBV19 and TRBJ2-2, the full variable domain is DGGITQSPKYLFRKEGQNVTLSCEQNLNHDAMYWYRQDPGQGLRLIYYSQIVNDFQKGDIAEGYSVSREKKESFPLTVTSAQKNPTAFYLCASNPTGVSATGELFFGEGSRLTVL.

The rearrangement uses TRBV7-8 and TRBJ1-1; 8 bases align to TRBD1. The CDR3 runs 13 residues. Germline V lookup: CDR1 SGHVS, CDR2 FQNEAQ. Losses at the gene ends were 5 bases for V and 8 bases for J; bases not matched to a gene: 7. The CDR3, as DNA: TGTGCCAGCAGCCTCGGGACAGGCGGGGAAGCTTTCTTT. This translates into CASSLGTGGEAFF.

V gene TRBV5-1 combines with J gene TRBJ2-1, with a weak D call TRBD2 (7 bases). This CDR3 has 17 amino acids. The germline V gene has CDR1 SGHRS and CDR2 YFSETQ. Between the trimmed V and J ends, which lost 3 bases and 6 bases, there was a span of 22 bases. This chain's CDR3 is CASSWGAGEGVRNEQFF. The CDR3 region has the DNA TGCGCCAGCAGCTGGGGGGCCGGGGAGGGTGTTCGCAATGAGCAGTTCTTC.

This CDR3 is CASSLGSSSYNEQFF. The DNA of the CDR3 is TGTGCCAGCAGTTTGGGATCGAGCTCCTACAATGAGCAGTTCTTC. The chain uses TRBV28 and TRBJ2-1; D remains ambiguous. The CDR3 totals 15 residues. V lost 3 bases and J 0 bases, leaving 9 bases between the germline ends. CDR1 is MDHEN and CDR2 is SYDVKM in the germline V gene.

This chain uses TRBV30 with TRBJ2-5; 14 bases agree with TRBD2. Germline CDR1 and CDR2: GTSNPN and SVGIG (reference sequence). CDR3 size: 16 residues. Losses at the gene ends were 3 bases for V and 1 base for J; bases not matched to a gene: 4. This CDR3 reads CAWREGLAGGQETQYF. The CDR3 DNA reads TGTGCCTGGAGGGAAGGACTAGCGGGAGGCCAAGAGACCCAGTACTTC.

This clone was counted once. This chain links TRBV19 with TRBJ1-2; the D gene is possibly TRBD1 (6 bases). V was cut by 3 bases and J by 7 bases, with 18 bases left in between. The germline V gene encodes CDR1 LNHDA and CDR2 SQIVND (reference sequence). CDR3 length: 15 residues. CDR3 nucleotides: TGTGCCAGTAGTATTGCACGTGCGACAGGAGTTGGCTACACCTTC. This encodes CASSIARATGVGYTF.

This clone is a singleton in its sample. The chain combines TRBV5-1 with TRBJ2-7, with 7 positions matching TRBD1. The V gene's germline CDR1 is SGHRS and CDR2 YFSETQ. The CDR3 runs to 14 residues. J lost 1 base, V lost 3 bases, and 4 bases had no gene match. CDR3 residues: CASSSGQSSYEQYF. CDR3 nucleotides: TGCGCCAGCAGCTCGGGACAGAGTTCCTACGAGCAGTACTTC.

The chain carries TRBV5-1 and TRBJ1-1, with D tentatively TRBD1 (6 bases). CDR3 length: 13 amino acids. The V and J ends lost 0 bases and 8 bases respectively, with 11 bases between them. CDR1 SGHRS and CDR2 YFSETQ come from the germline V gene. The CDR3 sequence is CASSLVGGQEAFF. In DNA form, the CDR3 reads TGCGCCAGCAGCTTGGTTGGGGGGCAAGAAGCTTTCTTT.

CDR3 DNA sequence: TGTGCCAGCAGCTTTCCTCCGGACTACGAGCAGTACTTC. Its translation: CASSFPPDYEQYF. The chain has TRBV7-9 and TRBJ2-7; no firm D call. V lost 3 bases, J lost 3 bases, and 9 bases lay in between. Germline values: CDR1 SEHNR, CDR2 FQNEAQ (reference sequence). The CDR3 is made up of 13 amino acids. Complete variable domain (other parts from reference TRBV7-9 and TRBJ2-7): DTGVSQNPRHKITKRGQNVTFRCDPISEHNRLYWYRQTLGQGPEFLTYFQNEAQLEKSRLLSDRFSAERPKGSFSTLEIQRTEQGDSAMYLCASSFPPDYEQYFGPGTRLTVT.

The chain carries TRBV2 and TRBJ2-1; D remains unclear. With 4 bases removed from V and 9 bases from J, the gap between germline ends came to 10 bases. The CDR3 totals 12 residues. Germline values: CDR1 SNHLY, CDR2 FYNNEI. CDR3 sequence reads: CASSARLSEQFF. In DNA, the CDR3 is TGTGCCAGCAGTGCCCGGTTAAGTGAGCAGTTCTTC.

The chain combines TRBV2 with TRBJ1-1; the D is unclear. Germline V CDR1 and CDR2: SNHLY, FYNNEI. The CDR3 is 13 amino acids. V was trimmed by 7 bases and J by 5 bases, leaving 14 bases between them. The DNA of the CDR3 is TGTGCCAGCACCCCCGGTGACGGGACTGAAGCTTTCTTT. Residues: CASTPGDGTEAFF.

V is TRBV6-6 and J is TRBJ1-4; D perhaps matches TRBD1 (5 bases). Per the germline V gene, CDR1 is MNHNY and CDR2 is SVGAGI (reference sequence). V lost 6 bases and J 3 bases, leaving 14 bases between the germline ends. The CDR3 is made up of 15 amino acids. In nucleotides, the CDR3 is TGTGCCAGCAGCCTCCTTGGGGGGTCTAATGAAAAACTGTTTTTT. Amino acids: CASSLLGGSNEKLFF.

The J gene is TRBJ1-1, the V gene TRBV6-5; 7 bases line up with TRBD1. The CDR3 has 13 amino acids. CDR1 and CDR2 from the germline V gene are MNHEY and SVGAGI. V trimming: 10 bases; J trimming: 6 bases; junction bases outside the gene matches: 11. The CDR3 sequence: CATYRQGGSEAFF. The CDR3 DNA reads TGTGCCACCTACCGACAGGGTGGGTCTGAAGCTTTCTTT.